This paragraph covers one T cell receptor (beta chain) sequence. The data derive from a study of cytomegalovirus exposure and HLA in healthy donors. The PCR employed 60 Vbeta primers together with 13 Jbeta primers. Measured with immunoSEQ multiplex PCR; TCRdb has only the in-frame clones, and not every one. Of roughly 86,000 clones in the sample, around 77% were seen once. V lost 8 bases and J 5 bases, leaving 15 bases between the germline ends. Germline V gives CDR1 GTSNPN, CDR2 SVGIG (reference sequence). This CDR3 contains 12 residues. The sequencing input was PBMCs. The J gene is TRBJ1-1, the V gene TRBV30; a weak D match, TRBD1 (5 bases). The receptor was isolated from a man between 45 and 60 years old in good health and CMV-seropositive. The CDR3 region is CAGQAGWTEAFF. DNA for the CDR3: TGTGCCGGGCAGGCAGGGTGGACTGAAGCTTTCTTT. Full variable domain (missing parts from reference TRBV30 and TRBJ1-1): SQTIHQWPATLVQPVGSPLSLECTVEGTSNPNLYWYRQAAGRGLQLLFYSVGIGQISSEVPQNLSASRPQDRQFILSSKKLLLSDSGFYLCAGQAGWTEAFFGQGTRLTVV.